Shown below are 19 T cell receptor beta chains from a single sample sequenced in a study of blood T cell repertoires in COVID-19. Profiling relied on immunoSEQ multiplex PCR, and the TCRdb table lists in-frame clones only, not all of them. The sample has about 240,000 clones; around 87% are singletons. Material: PBMCs or T cells enriched from blood (not recorded which). The receptors originated from a woman in her thirties or forties with acute COVID-19.

The chain uses TRBV7-8 and TRBJ2-1, with 9 bases aligning to TRBD1. V lost 4 bases and J lost 6; bases outside the gene matches: 7. The CDR3 runs 15 residues. Germline values: CDR1 SGHVS, CDR2 FQNEAQ. The CDR3 DNA is TGTGCCAGCAGCTCCCACAGGGGGCGGTCCAATGAGCAGTTCTTC. Translating gives CASSSHRGRSNEQFF.

V usage is TRBV12-3 or TRBV12-4 and J usage is TRBJ2-2; D remains ambiguous. The CDR3 is 11 residues long. V was shortened by 8 bases and J by 2 bases, with 3 bases between the two germline ends. DNA for the CDR3: TGTGCCAGCCAAAACACCGGGGAGCTGTTTTTT. Translating gives CASQNTGELFF.

The chain employs TRBV21-1 and TRBJ1-2; the D segment call TRBD1 is taken from the table without a DNA check. TRBV21-1 is a pseudogene. CDR3 size: 17 residues. CDR3 residues: CASSKSLYRVRDYGYTF. Written as DNA, the CDR3 is TGTGCCAGCAGCAAAAGTCTTTACAGGGTACGAGACTATGGCTACACCTTC.

The gene calls are TRBV27 and TRBJ1-2; 7 positions match TRBD1. V lost 6 bases to trimming and J lost 1 base; unmatched junction nucleotides: 8. Germline V gene data show CDR1 as MNHEY and CDR2 as SMNVEV (reference sequence). CDR3 size: 15 residues. The CDR3 coding sequence is TGTGCCAGCAGACCGGACAGGATCAATAACTATGGCTACACCTTC. Its protein product is CASRPDRINNYGYTF.

This clone was counted a few times. Other DNA sequences from this sample encode an identical CDR3 as well. The chain couples TRBV30 to TRBJ2-3; D perhaps matches TRBD2 (5 bases). V dropped 1 base and J dropped 0 bases, with 8 bases sitting between them. This CDR3 spans 14 amino acids. CDR1 and CDR2 from the germline V gene are GTSNPN and SVGIG (reference sequence). The CDR3 loop reads CAWSAGKSTDTQYF. The CDR3 DNA reads as TGTGCCTGGAGTGCGGGGAAAAGCACAGATACGCAGTATTTT.

This chain uses TRBV20-1 with TRBJ2-3; TRBD2 might be the D (5 bases). The CDR3 has 12 amino acids. Per germline, CDR1 DFQATT and CDR2 SNEGSKA (reference sequence). Trimming pared 3 bases from V and 7 bases from J, leaving 11 bases between. The CDR3 DNA is TGCAGTGCTAGTGAAGCGGCCCATACGCAGTATTTT. Translation gives CSASEAAHTQYF.

The chain combines TRBV10-2 with TRBJ2-7; 8 nucleotides line up with TRBD2. CDR3 length equals 15 residues. V dropped 6 bases and J dropped 5; count of bases not matched to a gene: 12. Germline values: CDR1 WSHSY, CDR2 SAAADI. Here the CDR3 reads CASRDSGTRVHEQYF. The CDR3 DNA reads as TGCGCCAGCAGAGATTCCGGGACTAGAGTCCACGAGCAGTACTTC.

The chain is built from TRBV28 and TRBJ2-5, with 11 nucleotides matching TRBD2. V shed 4 bases, J shed 3 bases, and the junction held 7 bases outside the gene matches. This CDR3 has 16 amino acids. Germline assignment: CDR1 MDHEN and CDR2 SYDVKM. The CDR3 nucleotides are TGTGCCAGCAGTTCAAGGACTAGCGGGCCTGAAGAGACCCAGTACTTC. Amino acids: CASSSRTSGPEETQYF.

The chain joins TRBV29-1 to TRBJ1-4, with a tentative D call TRBD1 (5 bases). This CDR3 has 14 residues. V lost 4 bases and J 4 bases, leaving 13 bases between the germline ends. CDR1 SQVTM and CDR2 ANQGSEA come from the germline V gene. The CDR3 here is CSVAPGLSNEKLFF. Written as DNA, the CDR3 is TGCAGCGTTGCCCCGGGACTGAGTAATGAAAAACTGTTTTTT.

This clone has a handful of counts. J is TRBJ2-7 and V is TRBV2, with D tentatively TRBD1 (5 bases). There are 11 residues in the CDR3. CDR1 is SNHLY and CDR2 is FYNNEI in the germline V gene. Between the trimmed V and J ends, which lost 6 bases and 4 bases, there was a span of 7 bases. CDR3 DNA sequence: TGTGCCAGCAGACAGGCATACGAGCAGTACTTC. This codes for CASRQAYEQYF. Looking up the rest from reference TRBV2 and TRBJ2-7 gives the full variable domain: EPEVTQTPSHQVTQMGQEVILRCVPISNHLYFYWYRQILGQKVEFLVSFYNNEISEKSEIFDDQFSVERPDGSNFTLKIRSTKLEDSAMYFCASRQAYEQYFGPGTRLTVT.

The CDR3, as DNA: TGTGCCAGCAGTTACACGACTAGCGGGGGGATATACGAGCAGTACTTC. The encoded protein is CASSYTTSGGIYEQYF. The J gene is TRBJ2-7, the V gene TRBV6-5, with 13 bases fitting TRBD2. The trim removed 2 bases at V and 4 bases at J, leaving 5 bases unmatched. Germline values: CDR1 MNHEY, CDR2 SVGAGI. CDR3 size: 16 residues.

The chain couples TRBV4-1 to TRBJ2-3; D call uncertain. The V end was cut by 5 bases, the J end by 8 bases, with 17 bases between. The germline CDR1 and CDR2 sequences are MGHRA and YSYEKL. The CDR3 is 14 amino acids. Here the CDR3 reads CASSSSPQRSTQYF. For the CDR3, the DNA is TGCGCCAGCAGCTCCTCGCCTCAACGGAGTACGCAGTATTTT.

The rearrangement uses TRBV4-1 and TRBJ2-7, with 8 positions matching TRBD2. CDR3 size: 13 residues. Germline V gene sequence: CDR1 MGHRA, CDR2 YSYEKL. The V and J ends lost 3 bases and 7 bases, in that order; junction bases with no gene match: 5. CDR3 in amino acids: CASSQRTSWEQYF. In DNA, the CDR3 is TGCGCCAGCAGCCAGAGGACTAGCTGGGAGCAGTACTTC.

This clone showed up just once. This chain connects TRBV29-1 to TRBJ2-7; tentatively, D is TRBD1 (6 bases). The germline V and J ends were trimmed by 3 bases and 0 bases, with 9 bases remaining between them. Germline CDR1 is SQVTM and CDR2 is ANQGSEA. The CDR3 is 13 residues long. This CDR3 is CSVDLQGSYEQYF. The CDR3 DNA reads as TGCAGCGTTGATTTACAGGGCTCCTACGAGCAGTACTTC.

The chain's CDR3 is CASSRTGFYGYTF. CDR3 sequence (DNA): TGTGCCAGCAGCCGGACAGGGTTTTATGGCTACACCTTC. The chain carries TRBV3-1 (or the pseudogene TRBV3-2) and TRBJ1-2; the match to TRBD1 covers 8 bases. Germline CDR1 reads LGHDT; CDR2 reads YNNKEL (reference sequence). Germline trimming cut 4 bases from V and 5 bases from J; bases unmatched to any gene: 3. The CDR3 length is 13 residues.

This chain uses TRBV5-1 with TRBJ2-7; maybe TRBD1 (6 bases). The CDR3 spans 13 residues. The germline gives CDR1 SGHRS, CDR2 YFSETQ. V lost 4 bases and J lost 5, with 13 bases in between. CDR3 DNA sequence: TGCGCCAGCAGCACACCAGGGGTTCACGAGCAGTACTTC. This sequence encodes CASSTPGVHEQYF.

The table lists this clone with a few counts. The chain is built from TRBV3-1 (or the pseudogene TRBV3-2) and TRBJ2-7; a possible D gene is TRBD1 (6 bases). The length of the CDR3 is 17 residues. V lost 0 bases, J lost 3 bases, and 18 bases lay in between. Germline V gene lookup returns CDR1 LGHDT and CDR2 YNNKEL (reference sequence). Written as DNA, the CDR3 is TGTGCCAGCAGCCAAGAGGGTCTGGACAGAATAAGCTACGAGCAGTACTTC. Its translation: CASSQEGLDRISYEQYF.

This clone appeared once. The V gene is TRBV9, the J gene TRBJ2-7, with D maybe TRBD1 (6 bases). The CDR3 totals 14 residues. CDR1 and CDR2 (germline): SGDLS, YYNGEE. Trimming took off 4 bases at V and 0 bases at J, with 11 bases between the two ends. The CDR3 DNA sequence: TGTGCCAGCAGCCGGGACATCCTCTCCTACGAGCAGTACTTC. Translated: CASSRDILSYEQYF.

This clone has just a few counts. CDR3 sequence (DNA): TGTGCCAGCAGCCAAGGTTACTACGAGCAGTACTTC. Translated: CASSQGYYEQYF. The rearrangement joins TRBV3-1 (or the pseudogene TRBV3-2) to TRBJ2-7; D not resolved. Germline V gene sequence: CDR1 LGHDT, CDR2 YNNKEL (reference sequence). This CDR3 is built from 12 residues. V was shortened by 1 base and J by 3 bases, with 4 bases between the two germline ends.